These 31 T cell receptor beta chains came from one sample sequenced in a study of regulatory T cells in long-lasting Graves disease. Time point of the sample: newly diagnosed GD, antithyroid drugs for less than 3 months. PBMC RNA was the source of the TCR library. To make TCR beta libraries, researchers used iRepertoire HTBI primers and Arm-PCR of CDR3 regions. TCRdb reprocessed the multiplex PCR reads with MiXCR, giving one entry per CDR3 protein. Counted here are around 500,000 distinct CDR3 sequences, about 16% occurring once; the ten biggest clones make up approximately 25%. In addition, the sample was reused for a study of T cells in Graves' hyperthyroidism and ophthalmopathy.

The sequencing used peripheral blood mononuclear cells (PBMCs), collected at new diagnosis, from a patient treated with antithyroid drugs. The receptors were sampled from a woman aged 40-60 years with Graves disease.

This clonotype was recorded at least ten times. The J gene is TRBJ1-5, the V gene TRBV2; D might be TRBD1 (5 bases). This CDR3 has 15 amino acids. Germline V CDR1 and CDR2: SNHLY, FYNNEI. Trimming left V 3 bases short and J 5 bases short, with 14 bases between. In DNA form, the CDR3 reads TGTGCCAGCAGTGAGTTTACAGGTATAGATCAGCCCCAGCATTTT. Its protein is CASSEFTGIDQPQHF.

At least ten counts were recorded for this clonotype. This chain joins TRBV28 and TRBJ1-1, with TRBD1 identical over 7 bases. In germline, CDR1 is MDHEN, CDR2 SYDVKM. V lost 5 bases, J lost 7 bases, and 7 bases stayed unmatched. The CDR3 is 13 amino acids. The CDR3 nucleotides are TGTGCCAGCAGTGTATTCACAGGGGTTGAAGCTTTCTTT. This translates into CASSVFTGVEAFF.

This chain uses TRBV7-9 with TRBJ2-7, with D perhaps TRBD1 or TRBD2 (5 bases each). This CDR3 spans 13 amino acids. V dropped 6 bases and J dropped 0 bases, with 9 bases sitting between them. Germline-derived CDR1 and CDR2 are SEHNR and FQNEAQ (reference sequence). CDR3 in amino acids: CASRWDGSYEQYF. In DNA, the CDR3 is TGTGCCAGCAGGTGGGACGGCTCCTACGAGCAGTACTTC.

The rearrangement uses TRBV10-2 and TRBJ2-2; 8 nucleotides line up with TRBD2. Germline V CDR1 and CDR2: WSHSY, SAAADI. CDR3 length: 15 residues. V shed 7 bases and J 2 bases; nucleotides not matched to a gene: 6. The CDR3 sequence is CASKELAANTGELFF. Written as DNA, the CDR3 is TGCGCCAGCAAGGAACTAGCGGCTAACACCGGGGAGCTGTTTTTT.

Concerning this clonotype: Without the conserved terminal phenylalanine or tryptophan, this CDR3 likely stems from a read error. The CDR3 spells CASSPYVDQPQHS. In nucleotides, the CDR3 is TGTGCCAGCAGCCCCTACGTAGATCAGCCCCAGCATTCT. The chain recombines TRBV7-6 with TRBJ1-5; D remains ambiguous. Trimming took off 5 bases at V and 5 bases at J, with 10 bases between the two ends. Germline V CDR1 and CDR2: SGHVS, FNYEAQ. This CDR3 is built from 13 residues.

DNA for the CDR3: TGTGCCAGCAGTGGCGGGACAGGGGGCGGTCAGAACACTGAAGCTTTCTTT. Its translation is CASSGGTGGGQNTEAFF. The chain links TRBV2 to TRBJ1-1, with TRBD1 matching 12 bases. The CDR3 runs 17 residues. From germline, CDR1 is SNHLY and CDR2 FYNNEI. The V segment lost 4 bases and the J segment 1 base; nucleotides outside the gene matches: 7.

V is TRBV6-9 and J is TRBJ1-2; 8 bases are shared with TRBD1. This CDR3 contains 15 residues. Per the germline V gene, CDR1 is MNHGY and CDR2 is SVAAGI. Germline trimming cut 3 bases from V and 8 bases from J; bases unmatched to any gene: 11. CDR3 residues: CASSYSLGQENGYTF. CDR3 DNA: TGTGCCAGCAGTTACTCCCTGGGACAGGAGAACGGCTACACCTTC.

This clonotype showed up many times. The chain links TRBV12-5 to TRBJ1-1; D is uncertain. The CDR3 totals 14 residues. Germline assignment: CDR1 LGHNT and CDR2 FRNRAP. V lost 7 bases and J lost 0, with 12 bases in between. As DNA, the CDR3 is TGTGCTAGTGCCGGGAGCGCGATGAACACTGAAGCTTTCTTT. Its protein product is CASAGSAMNTEAFF.

This clonotype was detected ten times or more. The gene calls are TRBV11-2 and TRBJ2-7; 7 bases map to TRBD1. This CDR3 comprises 15 residues. V lost 5 bases to trimming and J lost 0 bases; unmatched junction nucleotides: 7. Germline-derived CDR1 and CDR2 are SGHAT and FQNNGV. CDR3 sequence reads: CASSPPDRSSYEQYF. The CDR3 DNA follows: TGTGCCAGCAGCCCCCCGGACAGGAGCTCCTACGAGCAGTACTTC. Full variable domain (remainder filled in from reference TRBV11-2 and TRBJ2-7): EAGVAQSPRYKIIEKRQSVAFWCNPISGHATLYWYQQILGQGPKLLIQFQNNGVVDDSQLPKDRFSAERLKGVDSTLKIQPAKLEDSAVYLCASSPPDRSSYEQYFGPGTRLTVT.

This clonotype was counted between two and nine times. The CDR3 nucleotides are TGTGCCAGCACCACAACAGGGGGTTATGGCACTGAAGCTTTCTTT. It translates to CASTTTGGYGTEAFF. The V and J genes are TRBV6-1 and TRBJ1-1, with 8 bases matching TRBD1. CDR1 and CDR2 from the germline V gene are MNHNS and SASEGT. Trimming at V came to 7 bases and at J to 4 bases, leaving 11 bases not matched to a gene. The length of the CDR3 is 15 residues.

V usage is TRBV14 and J usage is TRBJ2-7, with 8 bases identical to TRBD1. The CDR3 has 15 residues. The germline V gene encodes CDR1 SGHDN and CDR2 FVKESK. J lost 3 bases, V lost 1 base, and 5 bases had no gene match. CDR3 sequence: CASSQGGTGLYEQYF. DNA for the CDR3: TGTGCCAGCAGCCAAGGCGGGACAGGCCTCTACGAGCAGTACTTC. The full variable domain, in which reference TRBV14 and TRBJ2-7 provide the parts outside the CDR3, is EAGVTQFPSHSVIEKGQTVTLRCDPISGHDNLYWYRRVMGKEIKFLLHFVKESKQDESGMPNNRFLAERTGGTYSTLKVQPAELEDSGVYFCASSQGGTGLYEQYFGPGTRLTVT.

This clonotype was seen many times. This chain uses TRBV2 with TRBJ2-4; D possibly corresponds to TRBD2 (6 bases). This CDR3 region has 15 residues. V was trimmed by 4 bases and J by 0 bases, leaving 10 bases between them. The germline CDR1 and CDR2 sequences are SNHLY and FYNNEI. The CDR3 bases are TGTGCCAGCAGTGGAGGAGGGATAGCCAAAAACATTCAGTACTTC. It yields the protein CASSGGGIAKNIQYF.

The V and J genes are TRBV12-3 or TRBV12-4 and TRBJ2-7; unclear D gene. Trimming pared 6 bases from V and 6 bases from J, leaving 15 bases between. The CDR3 consists of 13 residues. CDR3 protein: CASRATPGIEQYF. The CDR3 DNA is TGTGCCAGCAGGGCCACCCCGGGTATCGAGCAGTACTTC.

The J gene is TRBJ2-1, the V gene TRBV29-1, with 7 bases lining up with TRBD1. CDR3 length: 14 residues. Germline CDR1 and CDR2: SQVTM and ANQGSEA. V lost 7 bases and J lost 3; bases outside the gene matches: 9. This chain's CDR3 is CSGVQGVGYNEQFF. The CDR3 DNA follows: TGCAGCGGGGTCCAGGGGGTGGGCTACAATGAGCAGTTCTTC.

This clonotype has more than one count but fewer than ten. A much larger clone sits a single nucleotide away, making a read error possible. The chain carries TRBV2 and TRBJ2-7; perhaps TRBD1 as D (5 bases). The CDR3 is made up of 12 amino acids. Between the trimmed V and J ends, which lost 10 bases and 2 bases, there was a span of 12 bases. Looked up from germline, CDR1 is SNHLY and CDR2 is FYNNEI. CDR3 coding DNA: TGTGCCAACAGGCCAGGCACCTACGAGCAGTACTTC. It is translated as CANRPGTYEQYF.

This clonotype occurred many times. The chain employs TRBV5-1 and TRBJ1-1, with D tentatively TRBD1 (5 bases). In germline, CDR1 is SGHRS, CDR2 YFSETQ. The V and J ends lost 1 base and 3 bases respectively, with 10 bases between them. The CDR3 contains 14 residues. The CDR3 DNA reads TGCGCCAGCAGCTTGTCAGGAGGGGACACTGAAGCTTTCTTT. Protein: CASSLSGGDTEAFF. Full variable domain (rest looked up from reference TRBV5-1 and TRBJ1-1): KAGVTQTPRYLIKTRGQQVTLSCSPISGHRSVSWYQQTPGQGLQFLFEYFSETQRNKGNFPGRFSGRQFSNSRSEMNVSTLELGDSALYLCASSLSGGDTEAFFGQGTRLTVV.

This clonotype was counted at least ten times. This chain connects TRBV12-3 or TRBV12-4 to TRBJ1-6; 8 bases are a match to TRBD1. The V segment lost 5 bases and the J segment 4 bases; nucleotides outside the gene matches: 4. CDR3 length: 15 amino acids. CDR3 sequence reads: CASSRQGTYNSPLHF. CDR3 DNA: TGTGCCAGCAGTCGACAGGGGACTTATAATTCACCCCTCCACTTT.

The chain links TRBV12-3 or TRBV12-4 to TRBJ2-7; D uncertain. The CDR3 spans 12 residues. The V end was cut by 4 bases, the J end by 6 bases, with 10 bases between. The DNA for the CDR3 is TGTGCCAGCAGTTCGGATAACCCCGAGCAGTACTTC. Its protein product is CASSSDNPEQYF.

The chain recombines TRBV4-2 with TRBJ2-1; 8 bases agree with TRBD1. The CDR3 runs 16 residues. Trimming removed 4 bases from V and 1 base from J; junction bases left unmatched: 6. Germline V gene lookup returns CDR1 LGHNA and CDR2 YNFKEQ. CDR3 protein: CASSPLTGESYNEQFF. The CDR3 region has the DNA TGTGCCAGCAGCCCGCTGACAGGGGAATCCTACAATGAGCAGTTCTTC.

This clonotype was picked up many times. The chain couples TRBV7-3 to TRBJ2-2; no clear D. This CDR3 spans 15 amino acids. The V end was cut by 4 bases, the J end by 0 bases, with 9 bases between. Germline V gene sequence: CDR1 SGHTA, CDR2 FQGTGA. As DNA, the CDR3 is TGTGCCAGCAGCTCCGGGTCCCCGAACACCGGGGAGCTGTTTTTT. Amino acids: CASSSGSPNTGELFF.

This clonotype showed up many times. The rearrangement joins TRBV10-3 to TRBJ2-7, with D possibly being TRBD1 (6 bases). Germline V lookup: CDR1 ENHRY, CDR2 SYGVKD. The CDR3 length is 14 residues. Deletions cut 6 bases from V and 0 bases from J, with 12 bases between. CDR3 loop: CAISSGTTSYEQYF. The CDR3 DNA sequence: TGTGCCATCAGCTCCGGGACAACCTCCTACGAGCAGTACTTC.

This clonotype was counted ten times or more. The chain is built from TRBV2 and TRBJ1-4; D not certain. The V gene lost 7 bases and the J gene lost 7 bases, with 13 bases spanning the gap. Per germline, CDR1 SNHLY and CDR2 FYNNEI. The CDR3 spans 13 residues. The CDR3 DNA follows: TGTGCCAGCAATCAGTTAAGGGTTGAAAAACTGTTTTTT. Encoded protein: CASNQLRVEKLFF.

This clonotype has just a few counts. The chain couples TRBV9 to TRBJ1-1, with 7 bases matching TRBD1. Germline V gene sequence: CDR1 SGDLS, CDR2 YYNGEE. J was trimmed by 3 bases and V by 0 bases; bases with no gene match: 5. The length of the CDR3 is 15 residues. CDR3 bases: TGTGCCAGCAGCGTAGAGGCCAGGGGGGACACTGAAGCTTTCTTT. It translates to CASSVEARGDTEAFF.

This clonotype occurred a few times. The chain carries TRBV7-9 and TRBJ1-3; possible D gene TRBD1, 6 bases. The V gene lost 5 bases and the J gene lost 0 bases, with 14 bases spanning the gap. There are 16 residues in the CDR3. The germline CDR1 and CDR2 sequences are SEHNR and FQNEAQ (reference sequence). The CDR3 DNA reads TGTGCCAGCAGCCGTAACCGGGACACCTCTGGAAACACCATATATTTT. This codes for CASSRNRDTSGNTIYF.

This clonotype was found many times. This CDR3 reads CASSYRTGSNEKLFF. The CDR3 DNA is TGCGCCAGCAGCTACCGGACAGGTTCCAATGAAAAACTGTTTTTT. The rearrangement joins TRBV5-1 to TRBJ1-4; 7 bases are shared with TRBD1. The CDR3 extends over 15 amino acids. Germline-derived CDR1 and CDR2 are SGHRS and YFSETQ. With 3 bases clipped from V and 5 bases from J, the junction kept 7 bases outside the gene matches.

This clonotype was seen a few times. The chain combines TRBV6-1 with TRBJ2-7, with unresolved D. Germline CDR1 is MNHNS and CDR2 is SASEGT. This CDR3 contains 15 residues. V was trimmed by 3 bases and J by 7 bases, leaving 19 bases between them. CDR3 protein: CASSDSAYRVGEQYF. The CDR3 DNA reads as TGTGCCAGCAGTGACTCTGCTTATAGGGTGGGGGAGCAGTACTTC.

This clonotype was detected many times. The chain uses TRBV6-1 and TRBJ1-1; 10 bases match TRBD1. V shed 1 base, J shed 7 bases, and the junction held 6 bases outside the gene matches. Germline assignment: CDR1 MNHNS and CDR2 SASEGT. This CDR3 comprises 15 residues. The CDR3 coding sequence is TGTGCCAGCAGTGAAGTCGGGACAGGGGTCGGTGAAGCTTTCTTT. Translated, it gives CASSEVGTGVGEAFF.

The genes are TRBV5-6 and TRBJ1-1; possibly TRBD1 for D (5 bases). V dropped 4 bases and J dropped 1 base, with 14 bases sitting between them. Per the germline V gene, CDR1 is SGHDT and CDR2 is YYEEEE. This CDR3 has 15 amino acids. The CDR3 here is CASSPGGGTNTEAFF. CDR3 nucleotides: TGTGCCAGCAGCCCGGGGGGGGGGACGAACACTGAAGCTTTCTTT.

In this sample, this clonotype turned up many times. The chain has TRBV28 and TRBJ1-1, with D tentatively TRBD1 (5 bases). Trimming took off 3 bases at V and 10 bases at J, with 18 bases between the two ends. CDR3 length: 14 residues. The germline V gene encodes CDR1 MDHEN and CDR2 SYDVKM. The CDR3 region is CASSLTLRVGGAFF. The CDR3 DNA is TGTGCCAGCAGTTTGACGTTGAGGGTGGGGGGAGCTTTCTTT.

The sample holds a few counts of this clonotype. One end of the junction varies from germline; a read error may be responsible. The chain uses TRBV7-9 and TRBJ2-7; 8 bases align to TRBD2. Germline loops: CDR1 SEHNR, CDR2 FQNEAQ (reference sequence). CDR3 length: 15 residues. The CDR3 nucleotides are TGTGCCAGCAGCTTAGGCGGGGGGCCCTCCTGCGAGCAGTACTTC. This encodes CASSLGGGPSCEQYF.

Only a few counts were recorded for this clonotype. The genes are TRBV4-1 and TRBJ2-1; TRBD2 is a possible D gene (5 bases). The CDR3 contains 17 residues. V dropped 3 bases and J dropped 8 bases, with 23 bases sitting between them. Looked up from germline, CDR1 is MGHRA and CDR2 is YSYEKL. As DNA, the CDR3 is TGCGCCAGCAGCCAGGAGGAACGGCTTCTAGTGTTGCATGAGCAGTTCTTC. Translated: CASSQEERLLVLHEQFF.